A selection of T cell receptor beta chains follows, all from one sample in a study of blood T cell repertoires in COVID-19. The protocol was immunoSEQ multiplex PCR, while the TCRdb copy is restricted to in-frame clones and leaves out a portion. The sample lists 150,000 to 200,000 clones, over 70% seen once, with roughly 5.7% in the top ten. The specimen was PBMCs or T cells enriched from blood (not recorded which). The source is a woman aged 40 to 50 with acute COVID-19. Both conserved end residues are part of each CDR3. The D gene is left open where the match is weak. Size is stated for part of the rows, as once, few or many counts, or as a class when the clone is expanded.

clone_size,v_call,j_call,d_call,cdr3_aa,cdr3_nt
once,TRBV18,TRBJ1-1,NA,CASSPRGEIATEAFF,TGTGCCAGCTCACCGCGGGGGGAGATAGCCACTGAAGCTTTCTTT
NA,TRBV21-1,TRBJ2-1,NA,CASSKGSLGWDRGLSEQFF,TGTGCCAGCAGCAAAGGCTCCCTAGGTTGGGACAGGGGGCTTTCTGAGCAGTTCTTC
NA,TRBV5-4,TRBJ2-1,TRBD2,CASSGRLAGYNEQFF,TGTGCCAGCAGCGGAAGACTAGCGGGCTACAATGAGCAGTTCTTC
NA,TRBV7-9,TRBJ2-2,NA,CASSWGGGPTGELFF,TGTGCCAGCAGCTGGGGAGGAGGGCCGACCGGGGAGCTGTTTTTT
NA,TRBV2,TRBJ1-2,NA,CASSEAGDYYGYTF,TGTGCCAGCAGTGAAGCGGGGGACTACTATGGCTACACCTTC
few,TRBV14,TRBJ2-7,NA,CASSQDLQSGQYF,TGTGCCAGCAGCCAAGATCTACAGTCAGGGCAGTACTTC
NA,TRBV5-5,TRBJ1-1,NA,CASSLVGGNTEAFF,TGTGCCAGCAGCTTGGTGGGGGGGAACACTGAAGCTTTCTTT
NA,TRBV5-6,TRBJ2-2,TRBD2,CASRKLASGNTGELFF,TGTGCCAGCAGGAAACTAGCGAGCGGGAACACCGGGGAGCTGTTTTTT
NA,TRBV29-1,TRBJ1-2,NA,CSVAGLSYGGYTF,TGCAGCGTTGCAGGGTTGTCCTATGGTGGCTACACCTTC
many,TRBV19,TRBJ2-7,NA,CASSIDQGSSYEQYF,TGTGCCAGTAGTATAGATCAGGGGTCCTCCTACGAGCAGTACTTC
NA,TRBV6-5,TRBJ1-4,TRBD1,CASSQQGEEEKLFF,TGTGCCAGCAGTCAACAGGGGGAGGAGGAAAAACTGTTTTTT
once,TRBV2,TRBJ2-4,NA,CASSLLAKNIQYF,TGTGCCAGCAGTCTATTAGCCAAAAACATTCAGTACTTC
once,TRBV6-1,TRBJ1-2,NA,CASSEALPGTQSGNYGYTF,TGTGCCAGCAGTGAAGCCCTCCCGGGGACTCAAAGTGGGAACTATGGCTACACCTTC
NA,TRBV7-3,TRBJ2-1,NA,CASSLGGVYNEQFF,TGTGCCAGCAGCCTAGGGGGGGTCTACAATGAGCAGTTCTTC
few,TRBV25-1,TRBJ1-4,TRBD1,CASTQPGQGVEKLFF,TGTGCCAGCACCCAACCGGGACAGGGGGTAGAAAAACTGTTTTTT
NA,TRBV30,TRBJ1-2,TRBD1,CAWSPDRGSGYTF,TGTGCCTGGAGTCCGGACAGGGGGTCTGGCTACACCTTC
NA,TRBV6-5,TRBJ2-3,NA,CASSYEGATDTQYF,TGTGCCAGCAGTTACGAAGGGGCGACAGATACGCAGTATTTT
NA,TRBV19,TRBJ2-2,TRBD2,CASSIGGGTGELFF,TGTGCCAGTAGTATTGGGGGGGGCACCGGGGAGCTGTTTTTT
NA,TRBV29-1,TRBJ1-2,NA,CSVETIYGYTF,TGCAGCGTTGAAACAATCTATGGCTACACCTTC
NA,TRBV19,TRBJ2-5,TRBD2,CASSTSRSGGGETQYF,TGTGCCAGTAGTACCTCTAGGAGCGGGGGAGGAGAGACCCAGTACTTC
NA,TRBV3-1/TRBV3-2,TRBJ2-5,TRBD2,CASSLGLAASGRETQYF,TGTGCCAGCAGTCTCGGACTCGCGGCTAGCGGGAGAGAGACCCAGTACTTC
NA,TRBV4-2,TRBJ2-1,TRBD2,CASSQGTSGRGNEQFF,TGTGCCAGCAGCCAAGGAACTAGCGGGAGAGGGAATGAGCAGTTCTTC
NA,TRBV5-4,TRBJ2-5,TRBD2,CASSRTASGSQETQYF,TGTGCCAGCAGCCGGACGGCTAGCGGGAGCCAAGAGACCCAGTACTTC
NA,TRBV28,TRBJ2-7,NA,CASSSARTAKSSTSLEQYF,TGTGCCAGCAGTTCGGCCCGGACAGCTAAATCGTCTACGTCTTTGGAGCAGTACTTC
NA,TRBV7-2,TRBJ2-1,TRBD2,CASSTRTSGNGEQFF,TGTGCCAGCAGCACTCGGACTAGCGGGAACGGTGAGCAGTTCTTC
NA,TRBV2,TRBJ2-3,NA,CASSSGSPPDTQYF,TGTGCCAGCAGTAGCGGGTCCCCCCCAGATACGCAGTATTTT
NA,TRBV3-1/TRBV3-2,TRBJ2-3,NA,CASSHRAPRAGTDTQYF,TGTGCCAGCAGCCACCGTGCCCCCAGGGCGGGGACAGATACGCAGTATTTT
NA,TRBV5-5,TRBJ2-1,NA,CASSLATSLSYNEQFF,TGTGCCAGCAGCTTGGCGACTAGTCTCTCTTACAATGAGCAGTTCTTC
NA,TRBV10-1,TRBJ2-3,TRBD2,CASSDALAGGLDTQYF,TGCGCCAGCAGTGATGCGCTAGCGGGAGGACTAGATACGCAGTATTTT
NA,TRBV30,TRBJ1-4,NA,CAWRGAREKLFF,TGTGCCTGGAGGGGGGCGCGAGAAAAACTGTTTTTT
NA,TRBV7-9,TRBJ2-7,TRBD1,CASSPRDRAYEQYF,TGTGCCAGCAGCCCTCGGGACAGGGCCTACGAGCAGTACTTC
NA,TRBV21-1,TRBJ2-2,NA,CASSKFRTGKVSDTGELFF,TGTGCCAGCAGCAAATTTAGGACAGGGAAAGTCTCGGACACCGGGGAGCTGTTTTTT
NA,TRBV7-8,TRBJ2-5,NA,CASSHRQDAWTQYF,TGTGCCAGCAGCCACAGACAGGACGCTTGGACCCAGTACTTC
NA,TRBV6-5,TRBJ2-1,TRBD2,CASSPPGLQFF,TGTGCCAGCAGTCCACCGGGACTACAGTTCTTC
NA,TRBV6-6,TRBJ2-5,NA,CASSYAGIQETQYF,TGTGCCAGCAGTTACGCAGGGATCCAAGAGACCCAGTACTTC
NA,TRBV6-5,TRBJ2-3,TRBD2,CASSSPGGSDTQYF,TGTGCCAGCAGTTCGCCCGGGGGGTCAGATACGCAGTATTTT
NA,TRBV19,TRBJ2-2,NA,CASTVGANTGELFF,TGTGCCAGTACGGTGGGGGCTAACACCGGGGAGCTGTTTTTT
NA,TRBV5-8,TRBJ1-2,NA,CASSGSGLDGYTF,TGTGCCAGCAGCGGCAGCGGGCTTGATGGCTACACCTTC
NA,TRBV28,TRBJ1-3,TRBD1,CASRSSPGDSRSGNTIYF,TGTGCCAGCAGAAGCTCCCCCGGGGACAGCCGCTCTGGAAACACCATATATTTT
NA,TRBV7-3,TRBJ1-1,TRBD1,CASSYRGDTEAFF,TGTGCCAGCAGCTACAGGGGCGACACTGAAGCTTTCTTT
NA,TRBV24-1,TRBJ1-5,NA,CATSDRRGGNQPQHF,TGTGCCACCAGTGATCGCAGGGGAGGCAATCAGCCCCAGCATTTT
NA,TRBV2,TRBJ1-5,NA,CASSEEGQPNQPQHF,TGTGCCAGCAGTGAAGAGGGGCAACCTAATCAGCCCCAGCATTTT
NA,TRBV18,TRBJ2-5,TRBD2,CASSIDPTSGLLQETQYF,TGTGCCAGCTCCATCGATCCGACTAGCGGGCTTTTGCAAGAGACCCAGTACTTC
NA,TRBV25-1,TRBJ1-3,NA,CASSELGETVSGNTIYF,TGTGCCAGCAGTGAATTGGGAGAGACGGTCTCTGGAAACACCATATATTTT
NA,TRBV5-1,TRBJ2-3,TRBD1,CASSQGAFSDTQYF,TGCGCCAGCAGCCAGGGGGCTTTTTCAGATACGCAGTATTTT
NA,TRBV6-5,TRBJ1-3,NA,CASSYYGGRGNTIYF,TGTGCCAGCAGTTACTACGGGGGGCGCGGAAACACCATATATTTT
NA,TRBV18,TRBJ2-3,TRBD1,CASSSAPGQGVVSTDTQYF,TGTGCCAGCTCATCCGCGCCGGGACAGGGCGTTGTAAGCACAGATACGCAGTATTTT
NA,TRBV10-3,TRBJ1-1,NA,CGSRAKMNTEAFF,TGTGGTTCCAGGGCCAAAATGAACACTGAAGCTTTCTTT
NA,TRBV24-1,TRBJ2-5,TRBD1,CATSDWGQDNQETQYF,TGTGCCACCAGTGATTGGGGACAGGACAACCAAGAGACCCAGTACTTC
few,TRBV6-1,TRBJ1-5,TRBD1,CASSDGQVFNQPQHF,TGTGCCAGCAGTGACGGACAGGTATTCAATCAGCCCCAGCATTTT
NA,TRBV6-5,TRBJ2-7,NA,CASSYGGTRYEQYF,TGTGCCAGCAGTTACGGGGGGACCAGATACGAGCAGTACTTC